The present T cell receptor beta chain was sequenced within a study of cytomegalovirus exposure and HLA in healthy donors. Across the study: Caucasian-associated ancestry cluster membership applied to less than 85% of approximately 400 genotyped donors.

The primer mix had 60 Vbeta and 13 Jbeta primers. Clones were read by immunoSEQ multiplex PCR, and TCRdb kept only the in-frame ones, dropping some. Here the sample spans more than 95,000 clones, 55% to 75% being singletons. The V and J ends lost 6 bases and 0 bases respectively, with 15 bases between them. Germline V gene lookup returns CDR1 SNHLY and CDR2 FYNNEI. This CDR3 region has 16 residues. This TCR came from a man aged 55 to 69 in good health and CMV-seronegative. The source material was PBMCs. The V call is TRBV2, the J call TRBJ1-3; D ambiguous. The DNA for the CDR3 is TGTGCCAGCAGGCCCGACATGTCGCACTCTGGAAACACCATATATTTT. Protein: CASRPDMSHSGNTIYF.